These 31 T cell receptor beta chains were all obtained from the same sample, sequenced in a study of T cell changes during pregnancy in multiple sclerosis. Sequenced by immunoSEQ multiplex PCR; TCRdb stores in-frame clones only, minus some. The sample has almost 40,000 clones, 91% seen once; the top ten hold under 0.75%. The sequences come from CD4+ T cells from peripheral blood mononuclear cells, collected in the second trimester of pregnancy. The receptors come from a female donor in good health, enrolled as a control in a pregnancy study.

For the CDR3, the DNA is TGTGCCAGCAGTTCTTTGGGACAGGGGGCTCGGGAGCAGTACTTC. Translating it yields CASSSLGQGAREQYF. V gene TRBV6-5 combines with J gene TRBJ2-7; 12 bases match TRBD1. CDR1 is MNHEY and CDR2 is SVGAGI in the germline V gene. The CDR3 contains 15 residues. J was trimmed by 7 bases and V by 4 bases; bases with no gene match: 8.

The chain couples TRBV9 to TRBJ1-6; D perhaps matches TRBD1 (6 bases). Trimming removed 0 bases at V and 8 bases at J, with 15 bases between. Germline assignment: CDR1 SGDLS and CDR2 YYNGEE. The CDR3 contains 16 residues. This chain's CDR3 is CASSVEGGATDSPLHF. The CDR3 DNA sequence: TGTGCCAGCAGCGTAGAAGGGGGAGCAACTGATTCACCCCTCCACTTT.

The chain couples TRBV18 to TRBJ2-5; the D is unclear. This CDR3 comprises 14 residues. With 2 bases removed from V and 4 bases from J, the gap between germline ends came to 11 bases. The germline gives CDR1 KGHSH, CDR2 LQKENI. CDR3 bases: TGTGCCAGCTCACCAAAGAGACAAGGAGAGACCCAGTACTTC. Residues: CASSPKRQGETQYF.

The chain joins TRBV5-8 to TRBJ1-6; TRBD1 agrees at 9 bases. The CDR3 consists of 17 residues. V lost 1 base and J lost 10; bases outside the gene matches: 12. From germline, CDR1 is SGHTS and CDR2 YDEGEE. The CDR3 DNA is TGTGCCAGCAGCTTGTGGCAGGGACAGGGAATTAGCTCACCCCTCCACTTT. Its translation: CASSLWQGQGISSPLHF.

V usage is TRBV28 and J usage is TRBJ1-1; 8 bases are shared with TRBD1. The CDR3 has 14 amino acids. Per germline, CDR1 MDHEN and CDR2 SYDVKM. With 5 bases clipped from V and 3 bases from J, the junction kept 5 bases outside the gene matches. CDR3 coding DNA: TGTGCCAGCAGTACTGGGACAGGTGACACTGAAGCTTTCTTT. Translating gives CASSTGTGDTEAFF.

The chain links TRBV15 to TRBJ1-5; a weak D match, TRBD1 (5 bases). V was cut by 0 bases and J by 7 bases, with 16 bases left in between. CDR1 LNHNV and CDR2 YYDKDF come from the germline V gene (reference sequence). The CDR3 is 16 amino acids. CDR3 protein: CATSREAPGLGQPQHF. CDR3 bases: TGTGCCACCAGCAGAGAGGCGCCAGGGCTAGGGCAGCCCCAGCATTTT.

This clone has more than one count but fewer than ten. The rearrangement uses TRBV19 and TRBJ1-2; the match to TRBD1 covers 8 bases. The germline gives CDR1 LNHDA, CDR2 SQIVND (reference sequence). Trimming cost V 9 bases and J 2 bases; bases outside gene matches: 5. This CDR3 has 13 amino acids. The chain's CDR3 is CARPGQENYGYTF. The CDR3 DNA follows: TGTGCCAGGCCGGGACAGGAGAACTATGGCTACACCTTC.

The genes are TRBV6-1 and TRBJ2-7, with 8 bases identical to TRBD1. The CDR3 loop spans 15 amino acids. V dropped 6 bases and J dropped 2; count of bases not matched to a gene: 9. CDR1 and CDR2 (germline): MNHNS, SASEGT. The CDR3 here is CASSGNRGLTYEQYF. The DNA for the CDR3 is TGTGCCAGCAGCGGGAACAGGGGGTTAACCTACGAGCAGTACTTC.

This clone has a handful of counts. The V gene is TRBV28, the J gene TRBJ1-1; D may be TRBD1 (5 bases). V lost 3 bases to trimming and J lost 0 bases, with 11 bases between them. Germline assignment: CDR1 MDHEN and CDR2 SYDVKM. This CDR3 is built from 15 residues. CDR3 in amino acids: CASSLGGTMNTEAFF. In DNA, the CDR3 is TGTGCCAGCAGTTTGGGGGGGACCATGAACACTGAAGCTTTCTTT.

The chain joins TRBV18 to TRBJ1-1, with TRBD1 identical over 9 bases. The J segment lost 3 bases and the V segment lost 8 bases, leaving 7 bases of the junction unmatched. There are 14 residues in the CDR3. Germline V gene data show CDR1 as KGHSH and CDR2 as LQKENI. CDR3 nucleotides: TGTGCCAGCAACAGGGACAGGGCGGACACTGAAGCTTTCTTT. Protein: CASNRDRADTEAFF.

The chain combines TRBV5-4 with TRBJ2-3; D might be TRBD1 (6 bases). Trimming left V 4 bases short and J 4 bases short, with 19 bases between. The CDR3 loop spans 16 amino acids. Germline CDR1 and CDR2: SGHNT and YYREEE (reference sequence). The DNA of the CDR3 is TGTGCCAGCAGCCCTACAGACAGGCGCAGGGCAGATACGCAGTATTTT. Translating gives CASSPTDRRRADTQYF.

The chain combines TRBV28 with TRBJ2-4; perhaps TRBD1 as D (6 bases). This CDR3 comprises 15 residues. Germline V lookup: CDR1 MDHEN, CDR2 SYDVKM. Deletions cut 6 bases from V and 10 bases from J, with 22 bases between. The chain's CDR3 is CASSLNTRGQGIQYF. Here the CDR3 DNA reads TGTGCCAGCAGCCTAAATACCAGAGGGCAGGGGATTCAGTACTTC.

The chain joins TRBV28 to TRBJ1-2, with a tentative D call TRBD1 (6 bases). Germline V gene data show CDR1 as MDHEN and CDR2 as SYDVKM. V was clipped by 1 base and J by 7 bases, with 10 bases between them. The CDR3 has 13 amino acids. CDR3 sequence: CASSLFLGAGYTF. The CDR3 DNA is TGTGCCAGCAGTTTATTTTTGGGGGCTGGCTACACCTTC.

Comment on this clone: The same CDR3 can be traced to other DNA sequences in this sample. The V and J genes are TRBV7-8 and TRBJ1-5, with 7 bases matching TRBD1. J gave up 3 bases and V 3 bases, and 2 bases lay outside the gene matches. CDR1 is SGHVS and CDR2 is FQNEAQ in the germline V gene. The CDR3 is 14 residues long. CDR3 DNA sequence: TGTGCCAGCAGCTTCACAGGGGTCAATCAGCCCCAGCATTTT. Its protein is CASSFTGVNQPQHF.

The CDR3 protein is CASSFYSGGNYEQYF. The DNA of the CDR3 is TGTGCCAGCAGCTTCTATAGCGGGGGAAACTACGAGCAGTACTTC. This chain uses TRBV11-1 with TRBJ2-7, with 9 bases that match TRBD2. CDR3 length equals 15 residues. Germline assignment: CDR1 SGHAT and CDR2 FQDESV (reference sequence). V lost 3 bases and J lost 3; bases outside the gene matches: 6.

The genes are TRBV13 and TRBJ1-3; D is possibly TRBD1 (5 bases). Per germline, CDR1 PRHDT and CDR2 FYEKMQ (reference sequence). V was trimmed by 4 bases and J by 7 bases, leaving 23 bases between them. This CDR3 has 17 residues. The CDR3 coding sequence is TGTGCCAGCAGCTCCCACCCGGGGAGGGGCCAGACCAACACCATATATTTT. Translating it yields CASSSHPGRGQTNTIYF.

The chain is built from TRBV27 and TRBJ2-5; weak D call: TRBD1 (6 bases). This CDR3 is built from 15 residues. Looked up from germline, CDR1 is MNHEY and CDR2 is SMNVEV (reference sequence). Trimming took 3 bases from V and 5 from J, leaving 16 bases between them. CDR3 sequence reads: CASSFSGGMWETQYF. CDR3 bases: TGTGCCAGCAGTTTTTCTGGGGGCATGTGGGAGACCCAGTACTTC.

The rearrangement links TRBV28 to TRBJ2-4, with D perhaps matching TRBD1 (6 bases). Germline CDR1 reads MDHEN; CDR2 reads SYDVKM. Trimming left V 3 bases short and J 4 bases short, with 7 bases between. This CDR3 has 13 residues. CDR3 DNA sequence: TGTGCCAGCAGTTTGGACAGAAAAAACATTCAGTACTTC. This encodes CASSLDRKNIQYF. Based on the CDR3 plus reference TRBV28 and TRBJ2-4, the full variable domain is DVKVTQSSRYLVKRTGEKVFLECVQDMDHENMFWYRQDPGLGLRLIYFSYDVKMKEKGDIPEGYSVSREKKERFSLILESASTNQTSMYLCASSLDRKNIQYFGAGTRLSVL.

On this clone itself: Germline is not matched at one junction end, which may reflect a read error. The chain is built from TRBV19 and TRBJ1-6, with D hard to call. CDR3 length: 15 amino acids. Germline values: CDR1 LNHDA, CDR2 SQIVND (reference sequence). This CDR3 reads CASSIVAPYNSPLHF. The CDR3 coding sequence is TGTGCCAGTAGTATAGTTGCGCCCTACAATTCACCCCTCCACTTT.

The J gene is TRBJ2-3, the V gene TRBV2, with D possibly being TRBD1 (6 bases). CDR3 size: 14 residues. Germline V lookup: CDR1 SNHLY, CDR2 FYNNEI. V dropped 8 bases and J dropped 3 bases, with 15 bases sitting between them. CDR3 nucleotide sequence: TGTGCCAGCGCGACACAGGGAAAAACAGATACGCAGTATTTT. Translation gives CASATQGKTDTQYF. Full variable domain (outside the CDR3, taken from reference TRBV2 and TRBJ2-3): EPEVTQTPSHQVTQMGQEVILRCVPISNHLYFYWYRQILGQKVEFLVSFYNNEISEKSEIFDDQFSVERPDGSNFTLKIRSTKLEDSAMYFCASATQGKTDTQYFGPGTRLTVL.

V gene TRBV18 combines with J gene TRBJ2-3, with D perhaps TRBD2 (5 bases). Germline V lookup: CDR1 KGHSH, CDR2 LQKENI. There are 16 residues in the CDR3. Trimming took 1 base from V and 0 from J, leaving 11 bases between them. The CDR3 coding sequence is TGTGCCAGCTCACCACAACCTAGCCGAAGCACAGATACGCAGTATTTT. This encodes CASSPQPSRSTDTQYF. The full variable domain, with the rest looked up from reference TRBV18 and TRBJ2-3, is NAGVMQNPRHLVRRRGQEARLRCSPMKGHSHVYWYRQLPEEGLKFMVYLQKENIIDESGMPKERFSAEFPKEGPSILRIQQVVRGDSAAYFCASSPQPSRSTDTQYFGPGTRLTVL.

J is TRBJ2-7 and V is TRBV7-2; 9 bases agree with TRBD1. The CDR3 extends over 16 amino acids. The V gene end was trimmed by 3 bases and the J gene end by 4 bases; junction bases not matched to a gene: 10. CDR1 SGHTA and CDR2 FQGNSA come from the germline V gene. The CDR3 DNA follows: TGTGCCAGCAGCTTCTTAGGCGGACAGGGGCTTTACGAGCAGTACTTC. Its protein is CASSFLGGQGLYEQYF.

The CDR3 DNA follows: TGTGCCAGCAGCGACCGGCAGGGGCAACGAAACACCATATATTTT. Protein: CASSDRQGQRNTIYF. The gene calls are TRBV13 and TRBJ1-3; maybe TRBD1 (6 bases). The CDR3 covers 15 residues. Trimming cost V 5 bases and J 5 bases, with 16 bases left between them. Per germline, CDR1 PRHDT and CDR2 FYEKMQ (reference sequence).

The CDR3 DNA reads TGCAGCGTAGGACAGGCTAACTATGGCTACACCTTC. Amino acids: CSVGQANYGYTF. This chain connects TRBV29-1 to TRBJ1-2; 7 bases agree with TRBD1. The V gene end was trimmed by 6 bases and the J gene end by 0 bases; junction bases not matched to a gene: 1. The germline V gene encodes CDR1 SQVTM and CDR2 ANQGSEA. This CDR3 region has 12 residues.

This clone was recorded a few times. The chain is built from TRBV13 and TRBJ1-2, with 7 positions matching TRBD1. Germline V gene sequence: CDR1 PRHDT, CDR2 FYEKMQ (reference sequence). This CDR3 region has 16 residues. The trim removed 0 bases at V and 4 bases at J, leaving 8 bases unmatched. In DNA form, the CDR3 reads TGTGCCAGCAGCTTAGGCGCCCATCGGGACAGCTATGGCTACACCTTC. Its translation: CASSLGAHRDSYGYTF.

The genes are TRBV4-2 and TRBJ2-5; 12 nucleotides align to TRBD2. CDR1 and CDR2 from the germline V gene are LGHNA and YNFKEQ. With 1 base clipped from V and 4 bases from J, the junction kept 10 bases outside the gene matches. The CDR3 consists of 18 residues. CDR3 sequence reads: CASSQAALAGGRGETQYF. The CDR3 bases are TGTGCCAGCAGCCAAGCGGCACTAGCGGGGGGTAGAGGAGAGACCCAGTACTTC.

This clone was counted only a few times. The chain recombines TRBV19 with TRBJ1-2; 10 bases line up with TRBD1. Germline V gives CDR1 LNHDA, CDR2 SQIVND (reference sequence). The CDR3 has 14 residues. The junction had 10 bases not matched to a gene; V was cut back by 5 bases and J by 10 bases. In nucleotides, the CDR3 is TGTGCCAGTAGTTCGCCGGGGACAGGGGATGCCTACACCTTC. It encodes CASSSPGTGDAYTF.

The genes are TRBV27 and TRBJ1-2, with D hard to call. CDR3 size: 14 residues. Looked up from germline, CDR1 is MNHEY and CDR2 is SMNVEV (reference sequence). The germline V and J ends were trimmed by 3 bases and 4 bases, with 12 bases remaining between them. DNA of the CDR3: TGTGCCAGCAGTTTTAGCCGAGGAGGCTATGGCTACACCTTC. Protein: CASSFSRGGYGYTF.

The chain is built from TRBV20-1 and TRBJ2-1, with TRBD2 identical over 7 bases. V was pared by 6 bases and J by 13 bases, with 9 bases of the junction left unmatched. CDR1 and CDR2 from the germline V gene are DFQATT and SNEGSKA (reference sequence). This CDR3 has 11 amino acids. The CDR3 reads CSAWKRDDQFF. The CDR3 coding sequence is TGCAGTGCATGGAAGCGGGACGATCAGTTCTTC.

The genes are TRBV18 and TRBJ2-1; D not resolved. CDR1 and CDR2 (germline): KGHSH, LQKENI. The CDR3 is 14 residues long. The V end lost 4 bases, the J end lost 3 bases, and 10 bases lay between the germline ends. CDR3 DNA: TGTGCCAGCTCACTGACTGGTTACTACAATGAGCAGTTCTTC. It is translated as CASSLTGYYNEQFF.

The chain employs TRBV6-5 and TRBJ1-3; the D gene is possibly TRBD1 (6 bases). CDR1 is MNHEY, CDR2 SVGAGI, per germline. The CDR3 is made up of 14 amino acids. With 5 bases removed from V and 1 base from J, the gap between germline ends came to 9 bases. CDR3 loop: CASSPGTSGNTIYF. The CDR3 DNA follows: TGTGCCAGCAGTCCGGGGACATCTGGAAACACCATATATTTT.